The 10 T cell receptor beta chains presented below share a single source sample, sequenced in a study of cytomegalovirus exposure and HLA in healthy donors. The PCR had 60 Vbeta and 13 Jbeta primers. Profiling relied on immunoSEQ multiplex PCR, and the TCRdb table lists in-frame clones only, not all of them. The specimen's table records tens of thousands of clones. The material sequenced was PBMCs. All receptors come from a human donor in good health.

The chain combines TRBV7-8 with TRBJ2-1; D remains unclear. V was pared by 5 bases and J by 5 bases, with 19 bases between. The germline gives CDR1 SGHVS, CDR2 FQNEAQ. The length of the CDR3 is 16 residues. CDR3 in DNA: TGTGCCAGCAGCCTACGGCGGTCACGATCCGACAATGAGCAGTTCTTC. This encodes CASSLRRSRSDNEQFF.

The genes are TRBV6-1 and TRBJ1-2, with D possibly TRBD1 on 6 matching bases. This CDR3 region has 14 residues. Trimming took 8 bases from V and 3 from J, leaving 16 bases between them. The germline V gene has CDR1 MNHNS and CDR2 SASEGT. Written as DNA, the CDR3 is TGTGCCAGCGCTCGGGCGGGGGGCGACTATGGCTACACCTTC. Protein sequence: CASARAGGDYGYTF.

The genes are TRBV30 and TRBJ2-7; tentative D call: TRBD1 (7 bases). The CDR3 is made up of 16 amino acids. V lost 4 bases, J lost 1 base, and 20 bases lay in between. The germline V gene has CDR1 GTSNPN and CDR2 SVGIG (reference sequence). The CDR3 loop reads CAWTRSGQGVSYEQYF. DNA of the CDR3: TGTGCCTGGACCCGCAGCGGGCAGGGGGTATCCTACGAGCAGTACTTC.

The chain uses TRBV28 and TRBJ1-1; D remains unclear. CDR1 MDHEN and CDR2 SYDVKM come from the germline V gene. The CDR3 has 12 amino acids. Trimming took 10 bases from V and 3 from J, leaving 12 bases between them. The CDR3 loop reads CATGREDTEAFF. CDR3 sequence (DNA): TGTGCCACCGGTCGGGAGGACACTGAAGCTTTCTTT.

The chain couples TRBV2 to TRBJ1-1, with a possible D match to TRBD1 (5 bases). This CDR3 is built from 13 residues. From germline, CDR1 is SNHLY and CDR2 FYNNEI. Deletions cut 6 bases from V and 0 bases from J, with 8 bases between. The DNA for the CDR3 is TGTGCCAGCAGCCTACAGGTGAACACTGAAGCTTTCTTT. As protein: CASSLQVNTEAFF.

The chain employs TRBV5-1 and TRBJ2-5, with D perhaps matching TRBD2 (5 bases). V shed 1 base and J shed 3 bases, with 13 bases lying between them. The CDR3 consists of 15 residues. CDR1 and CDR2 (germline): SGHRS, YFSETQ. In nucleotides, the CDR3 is TGCGCCAGCAGCTTGTCCTCCGGGATGAAAGAGACCCAGTACTTC. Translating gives CASSLSSGMKETQYF.

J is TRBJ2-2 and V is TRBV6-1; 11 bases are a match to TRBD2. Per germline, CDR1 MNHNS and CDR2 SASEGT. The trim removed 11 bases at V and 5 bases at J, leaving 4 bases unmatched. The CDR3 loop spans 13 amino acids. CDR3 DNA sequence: TGTGCCGAACTAGCGGGGGAAACCGGGGAGCTGTTTTTT. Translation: CAELAGETGELFF.

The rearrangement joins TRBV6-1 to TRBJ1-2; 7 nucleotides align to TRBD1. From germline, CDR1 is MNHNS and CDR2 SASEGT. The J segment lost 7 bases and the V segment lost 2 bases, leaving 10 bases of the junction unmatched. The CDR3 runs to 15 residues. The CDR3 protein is CASSEYDRAASGYTF. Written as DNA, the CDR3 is TGTGCCAGCAGTGAATATGACAGGGCCGCGAGTGGCTACACCTTC.

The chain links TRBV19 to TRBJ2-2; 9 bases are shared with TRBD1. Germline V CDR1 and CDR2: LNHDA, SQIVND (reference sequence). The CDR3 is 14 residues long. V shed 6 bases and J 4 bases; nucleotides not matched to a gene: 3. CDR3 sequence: CASRQGAFTGELFF. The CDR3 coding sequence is TGTGCCAGTAGACAGGGGGCATTCACCGGGGAGCTGTTTTTT. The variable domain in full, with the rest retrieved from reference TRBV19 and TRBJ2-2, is DGGITQSPKYLFRKEGQNVTLSCEQNLNHDAMYWYRQDPGQGLRLIYYSQIVNDFQKGDIAEGYSVSREKKESFPLTVTSAQKNPTAFYLCASRQGAFTGELFFGEGSRLTVL.

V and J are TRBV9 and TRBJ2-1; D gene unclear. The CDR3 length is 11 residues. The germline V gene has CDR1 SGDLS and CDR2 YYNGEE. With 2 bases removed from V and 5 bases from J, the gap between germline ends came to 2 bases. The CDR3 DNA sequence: TGTGCCAGCAGCGTTAACAATGAGCAGTTCTTC. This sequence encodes CASSVNNEQFF.